The 21 T cell receptor beta chains below all came from one sample that was sequenced in a study of T cells in Graves' hyperthyroidism and ophthalmopathy. There were TCR beta CDR3 regions amplified from RNA transcripts. The primer set for the first-round RT-PCR of the TCR CDR3 was HTBI. A single record per CDR3 protein comes from TCRdb applying MiXCR to the multiplex PCR reads. The sample includes roughly 100,000 distinct CDR3 sequences, around 52% seen only once; the top ten take roughly 26%. Input material: blood. The receptors stem from a woman between 40 and 50 years old with Graves' hyperthyroidism.

This chain uses TRBV29-1 with TRBJ1-2, with TRBD1 identical over 9 bases. The CDR3 spans 11 residues. After removal of 7 bases from V and 10 bases from J, the junction contained 7 bases not matched to a gene. CDR1 and CDR2 from the germline V gene are SQVTM and ANQGSEA. CDR3 sequence: CSGGQGFDYTF. As DNA, the CDR3 is TGCAGCGGGGGACAGGGCTTCGACTACACCTTC.

This clonotype was observed many times. The chain carries TRBV2 and TRBJ1-4; no reliable D call. This CDR3 spans 16 amino acids. Germline V gene lookup returns CDR1 SNHLY and CDR2 FYNNEI. The germline V and J ends were trimmed by 5 bases and 0 bases, with 13 bases remaining between them. CDR3 in DNA: TGTGCCAGCAGTTTGGACGGCCTTGCAACTAATGAAAAACTGTTTTTT. This sequence encodes CASSLDGLATNEKLFF.

This chain links TRBV10-3 with TRBJ2-7; the D is unclear. Germline CDR1 is ENHRY and CDR2 is SYGVKD. V dropped 3 bases and J dropped 7 bases, with 13 bases sitting between them. The CDR3 contains 13 residues. CDR3 sequence (DNA): TGTGCCATCAGTGAATCCCTTGGTCGGGAGCAGTACTTC. Protein sequence: CAISESLGREQYF.

As regards this clonotype: A read error may explain this, as a much larger clone is one base away. The chain combines TRBV9 with TRBJ1-3; tentative D call: TRBD1 (6 bases). The CDR3 has 17 residues. Germline V gives CDR1 SGDLS, CDR2 YYNGEE. The CDR3 protein is CASSSRGGAASGNTIHF. The CDR3, as DNA: TGTGCCAGCAGCTCCCGGGGGGGGGCGGCCTCTGGAAACACCATACATTTT.

In its sample, this clonotype was seen many times. The chain carries TRBV4-1 and TRBJ2-5; 12 bases line up with TRBD2. This CDR3 spans 20 amino acids. The germline V gene has CDR1 MGHRA and CDR2 YSYEKL. V lost 0 bases and J lost 3; bases outside the gene matches: 14. The DNA of the CDR3 is TGCGCCAGCAGCCAAGATGCCCCGCTTACTAGCGGGAGGTACGAAGAGACCCAGTACTTC. Translated: CASSQDAPLTSGRYEETQYF.

This clonotype was counted many times. CDR3 DNA sequence: TGTGCCAGCAGTTTAGTCCTAGGCAGGGAGCTGTTTTTT. Translation: CASSLVLGRELFF. This rearrangement joins TRBV12-3 or TRBV12-4 to TRBJ2-2; D gene unclear. V lost 1 base to trimming and J lost 9 bases, with 9 bases between them. The CDR3 consists of 13 residues.

This clonotype was seen just once. V and J are TRBV7-2 and TRBJ1-1; 8 bases line up with TRBD1. This CDR3 spans 14 amino acids. Per germline, CDR1 SGHTA and CDR2 FQGNSA. The trim removed 1 base at V and 4 bases at J, leaving 2 bases unmatched. The CDR3 loop is CASSLGQGFTEAFF. The CDR3 DNA follows: TGTGCCAGCAGCTTAGGACAGGGGTTCACTGAAGCTTTCTTT.

In this sample, this clonotype turned up once. One end of the junction fails to match germline, which may point to a read error. The J gene is TRBJ2-7, the V gene TRBV29-1; 13 bases are a match to TRBD2. Germline V gene sequence: CDR1 SQVTM, CDR2 ANQGSEA. The CDR3 extends over 10 amino acids. CDR3 loop: CSVRTSGSSF. The DNA of the CDR3 is TGCAGCGTTCGGACTAGCGGGAGCAGTTTC.

This clonotype appeared many times. The rearrangement links TRBV9 to TRBJ2-5; 9 bases align to TRBD1. Trimming took 4 bases from V and 5 from J; bases not matched to a gene: 9. Germline assignment: CDR1 SGDLS and CDR2 YYNGEE. This CDR3 is built from 15 residues. The CDR3 DNA is TGTGCCAGCAGCTTGAACAGGGGGCGCGAGGAGACCCAGTACTTC. As protein: CASSLNRGREETQYF.

The table lists this clonotype with many counts. V usage is TRBV7-3 and J usage is TRBJ1-1; possible D gene TRBD1, 6 bases. Looked up from germline, CDR1 is SGHTA and CDR2 is FQGTGA. The CDR3 runs to 14 residues. Trimming left V 3 bases short and J 5 bases short, with 13 bases between. This CDR3 reads CASSLRGGKTEAFF. DNA of the CDR3: TGTGCCAGCAGCTTGAGGGGGGGAAAAACTGAAGCTTTCTTT. The full variable domain, its missing parts supplied by reference TRBV7-3 and TRBJ1-1, is GAGVSQTPSNKVTEKGKYVELRCDPISGHTALYWYRQSLGQGPEFLIYFQGTGAADDSGLPNDRFFAVRPEGSVSTLKIQRTERGDSAVYLCASSLRGGKTEAFFGQGTRLTVV.

Worth noting for this clonotype: A much larger clone lies one base from this, so it may be a read error. This rearrangement joins TRBV7-2 to TRBJ2-7, with 13 positions matching TRBD2. Looked up from germline, CDR1 is SGHTA and CDR2 is FQGNSA. Trimming cost V 3 bases and J 7 bases; bases outside gene matches: 9. The CDR3 spans 16 residues. The CDR3 sequence is CASSFSLAGGPREQYF. In DNA, the CDR3 is TGTGCCAGCAGCTTTTCACTAGCGGGAGGGCCGAGGGAGCAGTACTTC.

J is TRBJ2-3 and V is TRBV12-3 or TRBV12-4, with D unresolved. The CDR3 spans 12 residues. Trimming removed 8 bases from V and 3 bases from J, with 9 bases in between. DNA for the CDR3: TGTGCCAGCCTCCCCCCTACAGATACGCAGTATTTT. Protein product: CASLPPTDTQYF.

This chain joins TRBV15 and TRBJ1-6; D call uncertain. Deletions cut 1 base from V and 7 bases from J, with 8 bases between. The CDR3 totals 14 residues. Germline CDR1 LNHNV, CDR2 YYDKDF (reference sequence). The DNA for the CDR3 is TGTGCCACCAGCAGAGTTGTAGGCAATTCACCCCTCCACTTT. Translation gives CATSRVVGNSPLHF.

Details on this clonotype: Compared with germline, one end of the junction differs, possibly owing to a read error. This rearrangement joins TRBV7-9 to TRBJ2-2, with a weak D call TRBD2 (6 bases). The length of the CDR3 is 17 residues. Per germline, CDR1 SEHNR and CDR2 FQNEAQ (reference sequence). The CDR3 loop reads CASNLGRWEANTGELFF. The CDR3 nucleotides are TGTGCCAGCAACTTAGGAAGGTGGGAGGCTAACACCGGGGAGCTGTTTTTT.

This clonotype occurred once. This chain joins TRBV29-1 and TRBJ1-4; TRBD1 matches at 9 bases. V gave up 4 bases and J gave up 7 bases; unmatched junction bases: 7. Germline values: CDR1 SQVTM, CDR2 ANQGSEA. The CDR3 is 14 amino acids. The CDR3 DNA follows: TGCAGCGTTGGACAGGGGGGTCTGGGTGAAAAACTGTTTTTT. Protein product: CSVGQGGLGEKLFF.

In its sample, this clonotype was seen once. The chain is built from TRBV10-3 and TRBJ2-5; TRBD1 aligns across 11 bases. The CDR3 totals 15 residues. The junction had 12 bases not matched to a gene; V was cut back by 10 bases and J by 5 bases. Germline-derived CDR1 and CDR2 are ENHRY and SYGVKD. The chain's CDR3 is CATNDPGTGGETQYF. The CDR3, as DNA: TGTGCCACCAATGATCCTGGGACAGGGGGTGAGACCCAGTACTTC.

This clonotype appeared many times. CDR3 loop: CASSHSVYEQYF. CDR3 in DNA: TGTGCCAGCAGCCACTCGGTATACGAGCAGTACTTC. The chain recombines TRBV7-2 with TRBJ2-7; D ambiguous. Looked up from germline, CDR1 is SGHTA and CDR2 is FQGNSA. CDR3 length: 12 amino acids. Trimming stripped 5 bases from V and 4 bases from J, with 9 bases between. Full variable domain (missing parts from reference TRBV7-2 and TRBJ2-7): GAGVSQSPSNKVTEKGKDVELRCDPISGHTALYWYRQSLGQGLEFLIYFQGNSAPDKSGLPSDRFSAERTGGSVSTLTIQRTQQEDSAVYLCASSHSVYEQYFGPGTRLTVT.

This clonotype appeared many times. The V call is TRBV2, the J call TRBJ1-4; 11 positions agree with TRBD1. Germline values: CDR1 SNHLY, CDR2 FYNNEI. V trimming: 8 bases; J trimming: 0 bases; junction bases outside the gene matches: 11. The CDR3 runs to 18 residues. CDR3 DNA sequence: TGTGCCAGCTCCGATTGGACAGGGGGCGTAGCAACTAATGAAAAACTGTTTTTT. Its protein product is CASSDWTGGVATNEKLFF.

This clonotype was found many times. The chain carries TRBV5-1 and TRBJ1-1, with D perhaps matching TRBD1 (6 bases). The V gene's germline CDR1 is SGHRS and CDR2 YFSETQ. The V end lost 6 bases, the J end lost 10 bases, and 22 bases lay between the germline ends. CDR3 length equals 14 residues. For the CDR3, the DNA is TGCGCCAGCACCGCTCAACAGGGTCGGGTGGGAGCTTTCTTT. As protein: CASTAQQGRVGAFF.

A note on this clonotype: The CDR3 does not end in the conserved phenylalanine or tryptophan, so this is likely a read error. CDR3 residues: CASSVEAYEETQYL. The CDR3 coding sequence is TGTGCCAGCAGCGTAGAAGCGTACGAGGAGACCCAGTACCTC. The rearrangement links TRBV9 to TRBJ2-5; D is unresolved. Deletions cut 0 bases from V and 5 bases from J, with 11 bases between. The germline CDR1 and CDR2 sequences are SGDLS and YYNGEE. The CDR3 runs 14 residues.

Many counts were recorded for this clonotype. The chain combines TRBV7-2 with TRBJ1-5; TRBD1 is a possible D gene (5 bases). Trimming removed 5 bases from V and 0 bases from J, with 17 bases in between. The CDR3 sequence is 17 residues long. CDR1 and CDR2 (germline): SGHTA, FQGNSA. CDR3 amino acids: CASSNQGTGYSNQPQHF. CDR3 nucleotides: TGTGCCAGCAGCAACCAGGGTACGGGATATAGCAATCAGCCCCAGCATTTT.